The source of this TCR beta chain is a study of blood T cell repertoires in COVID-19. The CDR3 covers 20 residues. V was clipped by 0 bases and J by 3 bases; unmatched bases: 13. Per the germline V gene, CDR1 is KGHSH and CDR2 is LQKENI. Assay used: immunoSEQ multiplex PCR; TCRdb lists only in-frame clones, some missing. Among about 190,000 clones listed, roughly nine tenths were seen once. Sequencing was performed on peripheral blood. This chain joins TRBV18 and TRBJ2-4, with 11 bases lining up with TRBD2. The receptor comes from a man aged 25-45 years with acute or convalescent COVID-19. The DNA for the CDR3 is TGTGCCAGCTCACCACCTATTGGCCTAGCGGGAGGACAGGGCAAAAACATTCAGTACTTC. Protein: CASSPPIGLAGGQGKNIQYF.